These 32 T cell receptor beta chains share one sample of origin, sequenced in a study of blood T cell repertoires in COVID-19. The method was immunoSEQ multiplex PCR; TCRdb's version includes in-frame clones alone and lacks a portion of them. This sample yields around 89,000 clones, of which roughly nine tenths are seen a single time; 7.5% to 9.5% belongs to the top ten. The sequencing sample was made of peripheral blood. These receptors were obtained from a man aged 45-60 years with acute or convalescent COVID-19.

Only a few counts were recorded for this clone. One end of the junction does not line up with germline, which may come from a read error. This chain connects TRBV18 to TRBJ1-2; 9 bases are a match to TRBD1. Germline CDR1 and CDR2: KGHSH and LQKENI. The CDR3 has 13 residues. In DNA form, the CDR3 reads TGTGCCAGCTCATCACAGGGGGGACAGGGCTTCACCTTC. Encoded protein: CASSSQGGQGFTF.

The genes are TRBV12-2 and TRBJ2-7; TRBD1 is the table's D call and was not checked against the DNA. TRBV12-2 is flagged as a pseudogene. The CDR3 extends over 19 amino acids. CDR3 coding DNA: TGTGCAAGTCGCCCCCCCCTACGAAACCGGGACATCCAGTACTACGAGCAGTACGTC. Protein sequence: CASRPPLRNRDIQYYEQYV.

The V gene is TRBV28, the J gene TRBJ2-6; D possibly corresponds to TRBD1 (6 bases). Germline assignment: CDR1 MDHEN and CDR2 SYDVKM. Trimming stripped 6 bases from V and 2 bases from J, with 11 bases between. CDR3 length equals 15 residues. CDR3 residues: CASRLGQPGANVLTF. The CDR3 DNA is TGTGCCAGCAGACTCGGACAGCCTGGGGCCAACGTCCTGACTTTC.

V gene TRBV7-4 combines with J gene TRBJ1-5; no firm D call. V was cut by 0 bases and J by 0 bases, with 9 bases left in between. CDR1 and CDR2 from the germline V gene are SGHVT and SQSDAQ. The CDR3 has 16 residues. The CDR3 sequence is CASSLARGSSNQPQHF. The CDR3 region has the DNA TGTGCCAGCAGCTTAGCTAGAGGGAGTAGCAATCAGCCCCAGCATTTT.

This clone has just one count. This chain joins TRBV7-9 and TRBJ1-2; the D is unclear. Germline CDR1 is SEHNR and CDR2 is FQNEAQ (reference sequence). Trimming pared 4 bases from V and 7 bases from J, leaving 7 bases between. CDR3 size: 11 residues. The CDR3 sequence: CASSSTGGYTF. CDR3 DNA: TGTGCCAGCAGCTCCACCGGTGGCTACACCTTC.

Here the CDR3 DNA reads TGTGCCAGCAGGGCGACAGGGAAATCGTATCAGCCCCAGCATTTT. Translation gives CASRATGKSYQPQHF. The chain is built from TRBV6-5 and TRBJ1-5; 7 bases agree with TRBD1. The CDR3 consists of 15 residues. Germline V CDR1 and CDR2: MNHEY, SVGAGI. Losses at the gene ends were 6 bases for V and 5 bases for J; bases not matched to a gene: 10.

The chain links TRBV10-2 to TRBJ1-1, with D uncertain. V was shortened by 5 bases and J by 0 bases, with 10 bases between the two germline ends. The CDR3 is made up of 14 amino acids. Per the germline V gene, CDR1 is WSHSY and CDR2 is SAAADI. The CDR3, as DNA: TGCGCCAGCAGTCTCCCGGGAATGAACACTGAAGCTTTCTTT. Its translation: CASSLPGMNTEAFF.

This clone was seen just once. The V gene is TRBV2, the J gene TRBJ1-1, with TRBD1 matching 10 bases. Germline assignment: CDR1 SNHLY and CDR2 FYNNEI. CDR3 length equals 14 residues. Unmatched junction bases numbered 6, after V lost 6 bases and J lost 5 bases. As DNA, the CDR3 is TGTGCCAGCAGCCGACAGGGGGCGCGAACTGAAGCTTTCTTT. Translated, it gives CASSRQGARTEAFF.

The rearrangement links TRBV18 to TRBJ1-3; D is undetermined. Trimming removed 2 bases from V and 0 bases from J, with 11 bases in between. Germline CDR1 is KGHSH and CDR2 is LQKENI. This CDR3 spans 16 amino acids. The CDR3 is CASSPTEGSSGNTIYF. CDR3 in DNA: TGTGCCAGCTCACCAACCGAGGGTTCCTCTGGAAACACCATATATTTT.

The chain carries TRBV7-8 and TRBJ2-3; D is possibly TRBD1 (6 bases). With 5 bases removed from V and 2 bases from J, the gap between germline ends came to 17 bases. In germline, CDR1 is SGHVS, CDR2 FQNEAQ. This CDR3 is built from 16 residues. CDR3 region: CASSRQDPGNTDTQYF. Written as DNA, the CDR3 is TGTGCCAGCAGCCGACAGGATCCGGGAAACACAGATACGCAGTATTTT.

With regard to this clone: This specimen includes other DNA sequences encoding the same CDR3. The chain combines TRBV19 with TRBJ1-5; 9 nucleotides align to TRBD1. Losses at the gene ends were 6 bases for V and 6 bases for J; bases not matched to a gene: 6. The CDR3 runs 14 residues. Germline V CDR1 and CDR2: LNHDA, SQIVND (reference sequence). DNA of the CDR3: TGTGCCAGTAGGACCGGGACAGGGTTTCAGCCCCAGCATTTT. Protein: CASRTGTGFQPQHF. Based on the CDR3 plus reference TRBV19 and TRBJ1-5, the full variable domain is DGGITQSPKYLFRKEGQNVTLSCEQNLNHDAMYWYRQDPGQGLRLIYYSQIVNDFQKGDIAEGYSVSREKKESFPLTVTSAQKNPTAFYLCASRTGTGFQPQHFGDGTRLSIL.

The genes are TRBV5-6 and TRBJ1-6; possible D gene TRBD1, 5 bases. Per the germline V gene, CDR1 is SGHDT and CDR2 is YYEEEE. The CDR3 contains 15 residues. The V and J ends lost 4 bases and 0 bases respectively, with 8 bases between them. The CDR3 nucleotides read TGTGCCAGCAGCGGGGGGAACTCCTATAATTCACCCCTCCACTTT. Translating gives CASSGGNSYNSPLHF. Drawing the rest from reference TRBV5-6 and TRBJ1-6, the complete variable domain is DAGVTQSPTHLIKTRGQQVTLRCSPKSGHDTVSWYQQALGQGPQFIFQYYEEEERQRGNFPDRFSGHQFPNYSSELNVNALLLGDSALYLCASSGGNSYNSPLHFGNGTRLTVT.

This sequence joins TRBV28 and TRBJ1-2; TRBD1 matches 7 bases. Germline-derived CDR1 and CDR2 are MDHEN and SYDVKM. After removal of 3 bases from V and 8 bases from J, the junction contained 9 bases not matched to a gene. This CDR3 has 14 residues. The CDR3 DNA sequence: TGTGCCAGCAGTTTGGGACAGTATAAAGGAGGCTACACCTTC. This translates into CASSLGQYKGGYTF.

In this sample, this clone turned up a few times. This chain uses TRBV19 with TRBJ2-6; tentatively, D is TRBD1 (5 bases). CDR3 length: 16 residues. The germline gives CDR1 LNHDA, CDR2 SQIVND (reference sequence). Trimming shortened V by 7 bases and J by 2 bases, and 15 bases separated the two germline ends. The CDR3 loop is CASNVAGLTGANVLTF. The CDR3 DNA is TGTGCCAGTAACGTTGCAGGGTTAACTGGGGCCAACGTCCTGACTTTC.

The J gene is TRBJ2-1, the V gene TRBV15, with TRBD2 identical over 11 bases. The V gene's germline CDR1 is LNHNV and CDR2 YYDKDF (reference sequence). The CDR3 has 13 amino acids. V shed 1 base, J shed 11 bases, and the junction held 1 base outside the gene matches. The CDR3 nucleotides are TGTGCCACCAGCAGAGGGACTAGCGGGCAGCAGTTCTTC. Translation: CATSRGTSGQQFF. The full variable domain, with the rest looked up from reference TRBV15 and TRBJ2-1, is DAMVIQNPRYQVTQFGKPVTLSCSQTLNHNVMYWYQQKSSQAPKLLFHYYDKDFNNEADTPDNFQSRRPNTSFCFLDIRSPGLGDTAMYLCATSRGTSGQQFFGPGTRLTVL.

V and J are TRBV7-9 and TRBJ1-6; D unresolved. Trimming left V 4 bases short and J 0 bases short, with 13 bases between. Germline V CDR1 and CDR2: SEHNR, FQNEAQ (reference sequence). The CDR3 is 17 residues long. The CDR3 sequence: CASSYSPQDSYNSPLHF. CDR3 in DNA: TGTGCCAGCAGCTATTCACCCCAGGACTCCTATAATTCACCCCTCCACTTT. The full variable domain, in which reference TRBV7-9 and TRBJ1-6 provide the parts outside the CDR3, is DTGVSQNPRHKITKRGQNVTFRCDPISEHNRLYWYRQTLGQGPEFLTYFQNEAQLEKSRLLSDRFSAERPKGSFSTLEIQRTEQGDSAMYLCASSYSPQDSYNSPLHFGNGTRLTVT.

The V and J genes are TRBV7-2 and TRBJ1-1; 7 bases fit TRBD1. Trimming cost V 5 bases and J 4 bases; bases outside gene matches: 4. Germline lookup yields CDR1 SGHTA and CDR2 FQGNSA. The CDR3 runs 13 residues. The CDR3 nucleotides are TGTGCCAGCAGCCCTCAGGGGGGCACTGAAGCTTTCTTT. Protein product: CASSPQGGTEAFF.

This sequence joins TRBV10-3 and TRBJ1-6; 9 nucleotides align to TRBD1. Trimming cost V 11 bases and J 9 bases; bases outside gene matches: 8. In germline, CDR1 is ENHRY, CDR2 SYGVKD. The CDR3 totals 13 residues. The CDR3 is CAAGTGPSSPLHF. The CDR3 DNA reads as TGTGCCGCGGGGACAGGGCCTAGTTCACCCCTCCACTTT.

This chain uses TRBV5-8 with TRBJ1-4; no reliable D call. Germline values: CDR1 SGHTS, CDR2 YDEGEE. The CDR3 spans 15 residues. Trimming took off 5 bases at V and 0 bases at J, with 11 bases between the two ends. The CDR3 protein is CASRITGSTNEKLFF. Here the CDR3 DNA reads TGTGCCAGCAGAATAACCGGGTCAACTAATGAAAAACTGTTTTTT.

The gene calls are TRBV23-1 and TRBJ2-2; 8 bases line up with TRBD2. TRBV23-1 is designated an ORF whose function remains uncertain. The CDR3 is 17 amino acids. The J segment lost 9 bases and the V segment lost 0 bases, leaving 12 bases of the junction unmatched. CDR3 in DNA: TGCGCCAGCAGTCAATCTTCGGGGGGGCCGGACCTGAGGGAGCTGTTTTTT. Translating it yields CASSQSSGGPDLRELFF.

This clone was seen a single time. The chain joins TRBV7-9 to TRBJ1-1; D ambiguous. There are 13 residues in the CDR3. The V end lost 1 base, the J end lost 0 bases, and 3 bases lay between the germline ends. Germline V gene data show CDR1 as SEHNR and CDR2 as FQNEAQ (reference sequence). The CDR3 bases are TGTGCCAGCAGCTTAGACATGAACACTGAAGCTTTCTTT. It translates to CASSLDMNTEAFF.

CDR3 region: CASSIVVPQEPGQTYNEQFF. The DNA of the CDR3 is TGTGCCAGTAGTATAGTCGTCCCTCAAGAGCCGGGACAGACCTACAATGAGCAGTTCTTC. V and J are TRBV19 and TRBJ2-1; 7 bases map to TRBD1. Germline loops: CDR1 LNHDA, CDR2 SQIVND (reference sequence). This CDR3 has 20 amino acids. V dropped 1 base and J dropped 2; count of bases not matched to a gene: 17.

This chain uses TRBV29-1 with TRBJ2-1; 12 positions agree with TRBD1. Trimming removed 8 bases from V and 1 base from J; junction bases left unmatched: 6. Germline CDR1 SQVTM, CDR2 ANQGSEA. The CDR3 is made up of 15 amino acids. CDR3 DNA: TGCAGCATTGGGACAGGGGGCCGTTCCTACAATGAGCAGTTCTTC. It is translated as CSIGTGGRSYNEQFF.

V usage is TRBV7-9 and J usage is TRBJ1-1; no reliable D call. This CDR3 region has 14 residues. Trimming cost V 5 bases and J 5 bases, with 15 bases left between them. Germline CDR1 reads SEHNR; CDR2 reads FQNEAQ (reference sequence). CDR3 residues: CASSPGRPGTEAFF. The CDR3 DNA follows: TGTGCCAGCAGCCCCGGAAGGCCGGGGACTGAAGCTTTCTTT.

This rearrangement joins TRBV6-5 to TRBJ1-6; a weak D match, TRBD1 (5 bases). The V end was cut by 6 bases, the J end by 6 bases, with 12 bases between. Germline V gene sequence: CDR1 MNHEY, CDR2 SVGAGI. The CDR3 length is 14 residues. CDR3 bases: TGTGCCAGCAGACCACCGGGACTTAATTCACCCCTCCACTTT. Translated: CASRPPGLNSPLHF.

The genes are TRBV6-6 and TRBJ1-5, with D uncertain. This CDR3 has 13 amino acids. The germline V and J ends were trimmed by 4 bases and 5 bases, with 9 bases remaining between them. Per germline, CDR1 MNHNY and CDR2 SVGAGI (reference sequence). The CDR3 DNA reads as TGTGCCAGCAGTTCAGGAAACTATCAGCCCCAGCATTTT. The encoded protein is CASSSGNYQPQHF.

This rearrangement joins TRBV19 to TRBJ1-1, with D perhaps TRBD1 (6 bases). There are 13 residues in the CDR3. Deletions cut 6 bases from V and 3 bases from J, with 11 bases between. Germline V gene data show CDR1 as LNHDA and CDR2 as SQIVND (reference sequence). The DNA of the CDR3 is TGTGCCAGTAGCCCGAGGGGGTACACTGAAGCTTTCTTT. Translated, it gives CASSPRGYTEAFF.

CDR3 in DNA: TGTGCCAGCAGCCAGGTTGGCGGGGAGCTGTTTTTT. As protein: CASSQVGGELFF. This rearrangement joins TRBV7-3 to TRBJ2-2; unclear D gene. V lost 5 bases, J lost 7 bases, and 8 bases lay in between. The germline CDR1 and CDR2 sequences are SGHTA and FQGTGA. The CDR3 has 12 residues.

The chain carries TRBV3-1 (or the pseudogene TRBV3-2) and TRBJ1-4; D call uncertain. Germline V gene data show CDR1 as LGHDT and CDR2 as YNNKEL (reference sequence). The CDR3 has 14 residues. V lost 5 bases, J lost 7 bases, and 14 bases lay in between. CDR3 protein: CASSSRSRGEKLFF. CDR3 bases: TGTGCCAGCAGCTCCCGGTCGCGCGGTGAAAAACTGTTTTTT.

This sequence joins TRBV19 and TRBJ2-3; TRBD2 agrees at 8 bases. The germline V gene has CDR1 LNHDA and CDR2 SQIVND (reference sequence). The J segment lost 1 base and the V segment lost 8 bases, leaving 8 bases of the junction unmatched. The CDR3 contains 15 residues. DNA of the CDR3: TGTGCCAGTTCGGTGGTAGCGGGGCGCACAGATACGCAGTATTTT. Protein product: CASSVVAGRTDTQYF.

The chain has TRBV7-3 and TRBJ1-1, with D possibly matching TRBD1 (5 bases). The germline V gene encodes CDR1 SGHTA and CDR2 FQGTGA. Between the trimmed V and J ends, which lost 4 bases and 3 bases, there was a span of 9 bases. CDR3 length: 13 amino acids. This CDR3 is CASSSQADTEAFF. The CDR3 DNA is TGTGCCAGCAGCTCACAGGCCGACACTGAAGCTTTCTTT.

The rearrangement joins TRBV2 to TRBJ1-1; D is possibly TRBD1 (6 bases). Trimming cost V 5 bases and J 5 bases, with 15 bases left between them. The CDR3 runs to 14 residues. Germline V CDR1 and CDR2: SNHLY, FYNNEI. The CDR3 DNA reads TGTGCCAGCAGTTCCATACAGGGCAGGACTGAAGCTTTCTTT. Translating gives CASSSIQGRTEAFF.